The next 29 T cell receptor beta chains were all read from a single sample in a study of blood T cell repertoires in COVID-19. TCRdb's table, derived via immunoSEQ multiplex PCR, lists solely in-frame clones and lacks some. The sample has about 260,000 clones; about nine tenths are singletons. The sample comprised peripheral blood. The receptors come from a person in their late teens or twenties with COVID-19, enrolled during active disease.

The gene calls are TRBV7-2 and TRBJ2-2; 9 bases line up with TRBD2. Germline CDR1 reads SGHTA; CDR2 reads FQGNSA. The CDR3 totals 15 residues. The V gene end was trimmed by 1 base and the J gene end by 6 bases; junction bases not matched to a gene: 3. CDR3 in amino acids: CASSLEREVAGELFF. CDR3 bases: TGTGCCAGCAGCTTAGAGCGGGAGGTTGCCGGGGAGCTGTTTTTT.

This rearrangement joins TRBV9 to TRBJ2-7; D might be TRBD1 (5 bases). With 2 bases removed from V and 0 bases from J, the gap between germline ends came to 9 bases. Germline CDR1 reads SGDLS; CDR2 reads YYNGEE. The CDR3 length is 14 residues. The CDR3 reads CASSVSGNSYEQYF. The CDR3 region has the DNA TGTGCCAGCAGCGTTTCAGGGAACTCCTACGAGCAGTACTTC.

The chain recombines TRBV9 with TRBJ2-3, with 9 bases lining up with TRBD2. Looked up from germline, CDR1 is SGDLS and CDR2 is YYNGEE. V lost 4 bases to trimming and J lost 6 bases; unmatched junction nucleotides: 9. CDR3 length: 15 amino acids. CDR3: CASSPGIGLADTQYF. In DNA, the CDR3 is TGTGCCAGCAGCCCAGGAATAGGACTAGCGGATACGCAGTATTTT.

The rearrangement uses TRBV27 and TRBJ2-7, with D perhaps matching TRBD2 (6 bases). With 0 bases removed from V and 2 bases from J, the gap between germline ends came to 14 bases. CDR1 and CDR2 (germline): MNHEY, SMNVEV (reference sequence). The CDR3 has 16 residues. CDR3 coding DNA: TGTGCCAGCAGTTTATCGGGGGGAGATCTTACCTACGAGCAGTACTTC. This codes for CASSLSGGDLTYEQYF.

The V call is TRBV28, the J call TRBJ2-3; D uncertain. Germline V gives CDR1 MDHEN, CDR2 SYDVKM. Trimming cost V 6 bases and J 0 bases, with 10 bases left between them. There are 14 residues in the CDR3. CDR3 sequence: CASRRPPSTDTQYF. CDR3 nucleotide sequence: TGTGCCAGCAGGAGGCCTCCTAGCACAGATACGCAGTATTTT.

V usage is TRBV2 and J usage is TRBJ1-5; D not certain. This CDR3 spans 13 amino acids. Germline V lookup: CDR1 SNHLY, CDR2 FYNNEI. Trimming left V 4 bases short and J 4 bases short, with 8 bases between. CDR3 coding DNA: TGTGCCAGCAGTGGGGAGGCAAATCAGCCCCAGCATTTT. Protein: CASSGEANQPQHF.

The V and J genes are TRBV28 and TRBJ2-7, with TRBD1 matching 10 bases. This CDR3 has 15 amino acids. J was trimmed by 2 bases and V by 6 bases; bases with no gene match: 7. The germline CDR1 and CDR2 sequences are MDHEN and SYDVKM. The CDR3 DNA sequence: TGTGCCAGCAGATCGGGACAGGGGTTCCCCTACGAGCAGTACTTC. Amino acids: CASRSGQGFPYEQYF.

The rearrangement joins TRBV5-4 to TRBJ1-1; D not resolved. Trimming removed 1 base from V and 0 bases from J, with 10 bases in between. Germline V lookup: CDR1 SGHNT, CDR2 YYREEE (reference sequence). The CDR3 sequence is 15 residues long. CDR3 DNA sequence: TGTGCCAGCAGCTTGTCTGGTACTATGAACACTGAAGCTTTCTTT. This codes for CASSLSGTMNTEAFF.

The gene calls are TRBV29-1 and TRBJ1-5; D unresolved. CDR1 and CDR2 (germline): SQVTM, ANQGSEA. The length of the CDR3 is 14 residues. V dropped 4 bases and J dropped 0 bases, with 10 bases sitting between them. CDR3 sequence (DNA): TGCAGCGTTGGGGGAGGGTTTAGCAATCAGCCCCAGCATTTT. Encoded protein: CSVGGGFSNQPQHF.

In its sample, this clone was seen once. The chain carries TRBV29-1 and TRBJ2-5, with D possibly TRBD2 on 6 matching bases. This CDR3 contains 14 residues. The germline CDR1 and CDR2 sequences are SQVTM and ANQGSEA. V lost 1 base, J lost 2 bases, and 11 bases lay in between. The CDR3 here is CSVEAQGGQETQYF. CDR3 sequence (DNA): TGCAGCGTTGAAGCTCAGGGAGGACAAGAGACCCAGTACTTC.

The CDR3 DNA sequence: TGTGCCAGCAGCTCCCGGGACGGGACATACGAGCAGTACTTC. This encodes CASSSRDGTYEQYF. This rearrangement joins TRBV7-8 to TRBJ2-7; D is perhaps TRBD1 (6 bases). The CDR3 consists of 14 residues. Germline loops: CDR1 SGHVS, CDR2 FQNEAQ. Trimming took 4 bases from V and 4 from J, leaving 14 bases between them.

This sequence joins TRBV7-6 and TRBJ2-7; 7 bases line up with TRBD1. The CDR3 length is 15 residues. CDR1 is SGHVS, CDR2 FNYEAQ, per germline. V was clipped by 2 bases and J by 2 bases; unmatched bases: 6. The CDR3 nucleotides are TGTGCCAGCAGCTTATCAGCAGGGGGAACCTACGAGCAGTACTTC. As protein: CASSLSAGGTYEQYF.

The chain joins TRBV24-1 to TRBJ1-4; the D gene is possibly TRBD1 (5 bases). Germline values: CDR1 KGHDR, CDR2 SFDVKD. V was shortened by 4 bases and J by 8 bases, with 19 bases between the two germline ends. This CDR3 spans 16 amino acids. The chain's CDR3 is CATSDRGDGSGEKLFF. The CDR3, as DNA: TGTGCCACCAGTGACCGGGGGGACGGATCGGGGGAAAAACTGTTTTTT.

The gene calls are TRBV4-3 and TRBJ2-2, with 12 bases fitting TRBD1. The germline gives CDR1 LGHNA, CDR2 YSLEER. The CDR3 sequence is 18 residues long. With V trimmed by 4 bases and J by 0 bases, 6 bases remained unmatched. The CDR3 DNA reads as TGCGCCAGCAGCCCCTACGGGACAGGGGGCCCGAACACCGGGGAGCTGTTTTTT. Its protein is CASSPYGTGGPNTGELFF.

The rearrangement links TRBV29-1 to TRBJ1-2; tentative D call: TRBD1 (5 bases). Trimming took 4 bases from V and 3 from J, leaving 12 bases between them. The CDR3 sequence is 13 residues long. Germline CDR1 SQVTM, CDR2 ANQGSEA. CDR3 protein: CSVAPGVDYGYTF. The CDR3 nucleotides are TGCAGCGTTGCCCCGGGGGTGGACTATGGCTACACCTTC.

The DNA for the CDR3 is TGTGCCAGCAGCTCGGGACTAGCGGGTACCTCCTACGAGCAGTACTTC. Amino acids: CASSSGLAGTSYEQYF. This rearrangement joins TRBV5-4 to TRBJ2-7; 12 bases match TRBD2. CDR3 size: 16 residues. The germline V gene has CDR1 SGHNT and CDR2 YYREEE (reference sequence). V lost 3 bases, J lost 0 bases, and 4 bases stayed unmatched.

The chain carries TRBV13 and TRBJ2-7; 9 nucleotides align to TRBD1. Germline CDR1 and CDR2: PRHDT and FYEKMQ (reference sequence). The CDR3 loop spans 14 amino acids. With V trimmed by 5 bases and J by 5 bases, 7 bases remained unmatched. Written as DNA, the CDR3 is TGTGCCAGCAGCCCCGGGACAGGGACCAACGAGCAGTACTTC. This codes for CASSPGTGTNEQYF.

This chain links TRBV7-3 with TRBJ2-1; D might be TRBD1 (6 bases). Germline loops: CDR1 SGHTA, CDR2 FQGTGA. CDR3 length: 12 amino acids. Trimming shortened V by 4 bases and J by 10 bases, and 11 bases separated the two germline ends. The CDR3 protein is CASSSNGQEQFF. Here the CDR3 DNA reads TGTGCCAGCAGCTCAAACGGACAGGAGCAGTTCTTC.

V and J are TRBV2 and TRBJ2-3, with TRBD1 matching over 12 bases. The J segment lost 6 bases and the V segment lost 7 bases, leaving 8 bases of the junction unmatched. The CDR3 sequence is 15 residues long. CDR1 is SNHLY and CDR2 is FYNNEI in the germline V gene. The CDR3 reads CASIPGQGARDTQYF. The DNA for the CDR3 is TGTGCCAGCATTCCGGGACAGGGGGCGCGCGATACGCAGTATTTT.

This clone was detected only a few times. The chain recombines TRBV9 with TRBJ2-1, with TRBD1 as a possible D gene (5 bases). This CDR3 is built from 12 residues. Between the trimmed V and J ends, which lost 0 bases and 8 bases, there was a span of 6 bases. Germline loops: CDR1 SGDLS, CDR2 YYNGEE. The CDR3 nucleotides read TGTGCCAGCAGCGTAGAGGGGTATGAGCAGTTCTTC. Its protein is CASSVEGYEQFF. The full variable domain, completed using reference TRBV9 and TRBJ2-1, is DSGVTQTPKHLITATGQRVTLRCSPRSGDLSVYWYQQSLDQGLQFLIQYYNGEERAKGNILERFSAQQFPDLHSELNLSSLELGDSALYFCASSVEGYEQFFGPGTRLTVL.

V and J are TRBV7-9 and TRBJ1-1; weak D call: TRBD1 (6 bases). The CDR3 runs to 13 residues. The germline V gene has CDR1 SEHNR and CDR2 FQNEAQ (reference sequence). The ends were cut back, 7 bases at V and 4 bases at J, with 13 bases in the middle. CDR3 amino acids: CASTLQGPTEAFF. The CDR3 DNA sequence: TGTGCCAGCACCCTACAGGGCCCCACTGAAGCTTTCTTT.

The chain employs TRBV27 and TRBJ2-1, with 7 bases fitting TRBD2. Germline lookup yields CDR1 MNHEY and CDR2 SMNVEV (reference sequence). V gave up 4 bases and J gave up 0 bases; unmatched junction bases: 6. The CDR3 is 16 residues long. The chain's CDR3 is CASSYSGGSSYNEQFF. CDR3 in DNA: TGTGCCAGCAGTTACTCAGGCGGGAGCTCCTACAATGAGCAGTTCTTC.

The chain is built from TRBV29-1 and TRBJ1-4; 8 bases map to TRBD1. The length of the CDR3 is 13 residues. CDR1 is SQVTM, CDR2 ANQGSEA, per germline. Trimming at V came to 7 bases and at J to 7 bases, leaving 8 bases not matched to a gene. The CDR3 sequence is CSALDRGGEKLFF. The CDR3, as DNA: TGCAGCGCCCTAGACAGGGGCGGTGAAAAACTGTTTTTT.

CDR3 coding DNA: TGTGCCACCAGTGATTTGGGTAGCGGGTACAATGAGCAGTTCTTC. Translation: CATSDLGSGYNEQFF. The V call is TRBV24-1, the J call TRBJ2-1; 7 bases are shared with TRBD2. The germline CDR1 and CDR2 sequences are KGHDR and SFDVKD. The junction had 2 bases not matched to a gene; V was cut back by 0 bases and J by 4 bases. The CDR3 runs 15 residues.

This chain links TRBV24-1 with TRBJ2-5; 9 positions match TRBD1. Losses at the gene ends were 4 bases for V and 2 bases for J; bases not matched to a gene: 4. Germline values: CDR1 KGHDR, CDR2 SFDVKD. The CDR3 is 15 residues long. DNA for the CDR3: TGTGCCACCAGTGAGCGACAGGGGGTACAAGAGACCCAGTACTTC. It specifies CATSERQGVQETQYF.

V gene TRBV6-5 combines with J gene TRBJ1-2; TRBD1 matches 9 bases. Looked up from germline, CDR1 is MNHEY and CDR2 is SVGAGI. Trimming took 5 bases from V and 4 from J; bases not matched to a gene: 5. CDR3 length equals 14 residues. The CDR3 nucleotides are TGTGCCAGCAGTCACAGGGGGCGCGGCTATGGCTACACCTTC. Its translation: CASSHRGRGYGYTF.

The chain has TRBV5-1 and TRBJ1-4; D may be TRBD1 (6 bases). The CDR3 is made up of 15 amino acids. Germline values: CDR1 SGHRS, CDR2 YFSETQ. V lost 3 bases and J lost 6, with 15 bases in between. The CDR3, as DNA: TGCGCCAGCAGCTACGCCGGGACAACGGATGAAAAACTGTTTTTT. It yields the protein CASSYAGTTDEKLFF.

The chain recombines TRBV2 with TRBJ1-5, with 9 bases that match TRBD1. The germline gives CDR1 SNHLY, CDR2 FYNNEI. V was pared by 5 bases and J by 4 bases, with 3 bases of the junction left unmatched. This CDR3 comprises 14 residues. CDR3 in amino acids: CASSPGQGNQPQHF. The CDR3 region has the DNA TGTGCCAGCAGTCCGGGACAGGGTAATCAGCCCCAGCATTTT. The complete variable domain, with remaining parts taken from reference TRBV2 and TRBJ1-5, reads EPEVTQTPSHQVTQMGQEVILRCVPISNHLYFYWYRQILGQKVEFLVSFYNNEISEKSEIFDDQFSVERPDGSNFTLKIRSTKLEDSAMYFCASSPGQGNQPQHFGDGTRLSIL.

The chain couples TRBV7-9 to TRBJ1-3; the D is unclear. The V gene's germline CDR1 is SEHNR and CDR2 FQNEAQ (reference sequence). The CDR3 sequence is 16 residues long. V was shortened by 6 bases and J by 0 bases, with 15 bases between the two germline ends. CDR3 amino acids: CASSPTEGLSGNTIYF. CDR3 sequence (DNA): TGTGCCAGCAGTCCCACCGAGGGCCTCTCTGGAAACACCATATATTTT.